This TCR beta chain was recorded in a study of T cells expressing NK-cell markers. Overall study: HCMV serostatus: seven of eight sequenced donors positive, one negative.

Study outcomes and limitations: HCMV specificity of the expanded NKG2C+ T cell clones stayed unclear.

CDR3 length: 19 residues. Per the germline V gene, CDR1 is MGHRA and CDR2 is YSYEKL. Using the 5' RACE reads, TCRdb records one entry per CDR3 protein without DNA. The table for this sample gives some 440,000 distinct CDR3 sequences. Concerning this clonotype itself: Antigen: not known.

Material: blood T cells: a sorted CD56 or NKG2C T cell subset, CD4+ or CD8+ T cells, or bulk PBMC T cells (not recorded which). The chain combines TRBV4-1 with TRBJ1-5; TCRdb's assignment of TRBD1 cannot be checked, as there is no DNA. The clonotype was recovered from a woman between 45 and 65 years old in good health. CDR3 sequence reads: CASSQDPGQRGPFNQPQHF.